One sample yielded the 10 T cell receptor beta chains listed below, sequenced in a study of OX40 agonist ivuxolimab in advanced cancers. The data were produced by immunoSEQ multiplex PCR, yet TCRdb's version contains in-frame clones alone and is incomplete. Among about 71,000 clones listed, around 80% were seen once. This specimen consisted of CD4+ or CD8+ T cells sorted from blood, obtained in a trial of the OX40 agonist ivuxolimab. The receptors were sampled from an adult with an advanced solid tumor such as melanoma, head and neck, liver or kidney cancer.

V usage is TRBV7-2 and J usage is TRBJ1-3; D not certain. V shed 1 base and J shed 4 bases, with 14 bases lying between them. Germline CDR1 is SGHTA and CDR2 is FQGNSA. The CDR3 contains 16 residues. CDR3 sequence (DNA): TGTGCCAGCAGCTTAGGGGTCGCCGGATTCGGAAACACCATATATTTT. Amino acid sequence: CASSLGVAGFGNTIYF.

This clone was observed a handful of times. The chain uses TRBV6-5 and TRBJ2-7; weak D call: TRBD2 (5 bases). The CDR3 spans 15 residues. Germline V gene data show CDR1 as MNHEY and CDR2 as SVGAGI. Between the trimmed V and J ends, which lost 5 bases and 4 bases, there was a span of 18 bases. CDR3 sequence reads: CASSPPGRALYEQYF. CDR3 DNA sequence: TGTGCCAGCAGTCCTCCGGGGAGAGCTTTGTACGAGCAGTACTTC.

The CDR3 here is CASSSVGGGGGTEAFF. CDR3 coding DNA: TGTGCCAGCAGCTCAGTGGGAGGGGGAGGGGGCACTGAAGCTTTCTTT. The rearrangement joins TRBV7-9 to TRBJ1-1, with D perhaps matching TRBD1 (6 bases). This CDR3 is 16 amino acids long. CDR1 is SEHNR, CDR2 FQNEAQ, per germline (reference sequence). V shed 4 bases and J shed 4 bases, with 19 bases lying between them.

The chain is built from TRBV4-1 and TRBJ1-4; D unclear. CDR3 length equals 12 residues. Trimming removed 4 bases from V and 8 bases from J, with 8 bases in between. Germline CDR1 is MGHRA and CDR2 is YSYEKL. CDR3 nucleotides: TGCGCCAGCAGCCGGATCCGGGAAAAACTGTTTTTT. It codes for CASSRIREKLFF.

The V gene is TRBV6-5, the J gene TRBJ2-2, with TRBD2 matching 12 bases. Trimming cost V 7 bases and J 7 bases; bases outside gene matches: 7. Germline lookup yields CDR1 MNHEY and CDR2 SVGAGI. The CDR3 spans 15 residues. The CDR3 nucleotides read TGTGCCAGCATTTTACTAGCGGGGGGTCACGGGGAGCTGTTTTTT. It translates to CASILLAGGHGELFF.

The genes are TRBV7-9 and TRBJ1-2; D uncertain. Trimming took 5 bases from V and 6 from J, leaving 19 bases between them. The CDR3 covers 15 residues. Germline V gene sequence: CDR1 SEHNR, CDR2 FQNEAQ (reference sequence). The CDR3, as DNA: TGTGCCAGCAGCCCTACTCAGGCGGTGACGGATGGCTACACCTTC. The encoded protein is CASSPTQAVTDGYTF.

The V gene is TRBV19, the J gene TRBJ2-1, with TRBD2 matching over 10 bases. Germline V gene data show CDR1 as LNHDA and CDR2 as SQIVND (reference sequence). The CDR3 sequence is 15 residues long. J gave up 8 bases and V 3 bases, and 7 bases lay outside the gene matches. In nucleotides, the CDR3 is TGTGCCAGTAGTATTTTGCTAGCGGGAGACGATGAGCAGTTCTTC. Translated, it gives CASSILLAGDDEQFF.

The gene calls are TRBV4-1 and TRBJ2-2; 7 bases match TRBD1. After removal of 2 bases from V and 3 bases from J, the junction contained 6 bases not matched to a gene. Germline CDR1 reads MGHRA; CDR2 reads YSYEKL. This CDR3 is built from 16 residues. For the CDR3, the DNA is TGCGCCAGCAGCCAATCAGGGGGTAGGGACACCGGGGAGCTGTTTTTT. It specifies CASSQSGGRDTGELFF.

This chain links TRBV14 with TRBJ2-5; D is ambiguous. This CDR3 has 12 residues. Trimming removed 3 bases at V and 0 bases at J, with 2 bases between. From germline, CDR1 is SGHDN and CDR2 FVKESK. The CDR3 nucleotides are TGTGCCAGCAGCCAGAACCAAGAGACCCAGTACTTC. It yields the protein CASSQNQETQYF.

This clone was seen a single time. The V gene is TRBV19, the J gene TRBJ1-4, with 7 positions matching TRBD1. V dropped 5 bases and J dropped 4; count of bases not matched to a gene: 10. CDR1 and CDR2 from the germline V gene are LNHDA and SQIVND (reference sequence). The CDR3 extends over 16 amino acids. CDR3 coding DNA: TGTGCCAGTAGTGTTCCATACAGGGGAAATAATGAAAAACTGTTTTTT. Amino acid sequence: CASSVPYRGNNEKLFF.